What follows are 21 T cell receptor beta chains derived from one specimen sequenced in a study of cytomegalovirus exposure and HLA in healthy donors. PCR primers comprised 60 Vbeta and 13 Jbeta primers. Here immunoSEQ multiplex PCR was the method, and the copy in TCRdb shows in-frame clones only, minus some. The sample has some 90,000 clones; 75% to 85% are singletons. The specimen sequenced was PBMCs. These receptors were collected from a man aged 50 or older in good health and CMV-seropositive.

V and J are TRBV6-5 and TRBJ1-1, with D perhaps matching TRBD1 (5 bases). Germline loops: CDR1 MNHEY, CDR2 SVGAGI. The CDR3 is 14 residues long. Trimming took 4 bases from V and 6 from J, leaving 15 bases between them. The CDR3 loop reads CASSSPRGISEAFF. The DNA of the CDR3 is TGTGCCAGCAGTTCCCCGCGGGGGATCTCTGAAGCTTTCTTT.

The chain carries TRBV2 and TRBJ2-3; 11 bases map to TRBD2. J lost 3 bases, V lost 9 bases, and 11 bases had no gene match. This CDR3 is built from 16 residues. CDR1 is SNHLY and CDR2 is FYNNEI in the germline V gene. In DNA, the CDR3 is TGTGCCAGTGACCTTAGCGGGAGGGCCGGGACAGATACGCAGTATTTT. Translating gives CASDLSGRAGTDTQYF.

This clone was observed once. V usage is TRBV7-2 and J usage is TRBJ1-2, with 9 bases aligning to TRBD1. Germline assignment: CDR1 SGHTA and CDR2 FQGNSA. J was trimmed by 2 bases and V by 2 bases; bases with no gene match: 3. CDR3 length: 15 residues. In nucleotides, the CDR3 is TGTGCCAGCAGCTTAAGGACAGGGGCCAACTATGGCTACACCTTC. Protein product: CASSLRTGANYGYTF.

The table lists this clone with a few counts. The V call is TRBV2, the J call TRBJ2-1; TRBD2 matches at 8 bases. The ends lost 1 base at V and 10 bases at J; junction bases unmatched: 15. Germline-derived CDR1 and CDR2 are SNHLY and FYNNEI. The CDR3 totals 17 residues. In nucleotides, the CDR3 is TGTGCCAGCAGTGAAGTAATAGGAGCGGGAGCCTCTTTCGAGCAGTTCTTC. Translating it yields CASSEVIGAGASFEQFF. Full variable domain (remainder filled in from reference TRBV2 and TRBJ2-1): EPEVTQTPSHQVTQMGQEVILRCVPISNHLYFYWYRQILGQKVEFLVSFYNNEISEKSEIFDDQFSVERPDGSNFTLKIRSTKLEDSAMYFCASSEVIGAGASFEQFFGPGTRLTVL.

The J gene is TRBJ2-5, the V gene TRBV5-1, with 8 bases fitting TRBD2. Trimming took 3 bases from V and 5 from J; bases not matched to a gene: 6. CDR1 is SGHRS and CDR2 is YFSETQ in the germline V gene. The CDR3 has 14 residues. The CDR3 bases are TGCGCCAGCAGCTCGGGGGGGGGTCTTGAGACCCAGTACTTC. It specifies CASSSGGGLETQYF. The whole variable domain, remainder taken from reference TRBV5-1 and TRBJ2-5, is KAGVTQTPRYLIKTRGQQVTLSCSPISGHRSVSWYQQTPGQGLQFLFEYFSETQRNKGNFPGRFSGRQFSNSRSEMNVSTLELGDSALYLCASSSGGGLETQYFGPGTRLLVL.

The chain has TRBV14 and TRBJ2-2; no reliable D call. Deletions cut 0 bases from V and 7 bases from J, with 6 bases between. The germline V gene has CDR1 SGHDN and CDR2 FVKESK. The CDR3 sequence is 13 residues long. The DNA of the CDR3 is TGTGCCAGCAGCCAAGATAGAGGCGGGGAGCTGTTTTTT. Its protein product is CASSQDRGGELFF.

The chain's CDR3 is CASSLPQGYEQYF. In DNA form, the CDR3 reads TGTGCCAGCAGTCTCCCCCAGGGCTACGAGCAGTACTTC. The rearrangement links TRBV11-1 to TRBJ2-7; D may be TRBD1 (5 bases). The CDR3 extends over 13 amino acids. The ends were cut back, 6 bases at V and 3 bases at J, with 12 bases in the middle. Germline lookup yields CDR1 SGHAT and CDR2 FQDESV (reference sequence).

There are a few counts of this clone. A junction end diverges from the germline sequence, so it may reflect a read error. V gene TRBV7-9 combines with J gene TRBJ2-5, with 13 bases matching TRBD2. Germline V gene data show CDR1 as SEHNR and CDR2 as FQNEAQ (reference sequence). The CDR3 extends over 17 amino acids. CDR3: CSSSTSGTSGKRGAQYF. CDR3 bases: TGTTCCAGCAGCACTTCCGGGACTAGCGGGAAGAGAGGAGCCCAGTACTTC.

The chain is built from TRBV30 and TRBJ2-7, with 12 nucleotides matching TRBD1. The V segment lost 2 bases and the J segment 7 bases; nucleotides outside the gene matches: 15. Germline V gene sequence: CDR1 GTSNPN, CDR2 SVGIG (reference sequence). The CDR3 is 17 amino acids. DNA for the CDR3: TGTGCCTGGAGTTCGCTCCTCCCCGGGACAGGGGGCGATGAGCAGTACTTC. It specifies CAWSSLLPGTGGDEQYF. Supplemented by reference TRBV30 and TRBJ2-7, the full variable domain reads SQTIHQWPATLVQPVGSPLSLECTVEGTSNPNLYWYRQAAGRGLQLLFYSVGIGQISSEVPQNLSASRPQDRQFILSSKKLLLSDSGFYLCAWSSLLPGTGGDEQYFGPGTRLTVT.

V and J are TRBV7-8 and TRBJ2-2, with TRBD1 identical over 8 bases. Germline V lookup: CDR1 SGHVS, CDR2 FQNEAQ. The CDR3 covers 14 residues. V shed 1 base, J shed 6 bases, and the junction held 1 base outside the gene matches. The CDR3 here is CASSLGTGPGELFF. CDR3 sequence (DNA): TGTGCCAGCAGCTTAGGGACAGGGCCCGGGGAGCTGTTTTTT.

This chain uses TRBV29-1 with TRBJ1-2; 8 nucleotides match TRBD1. V dropped 3 bases and J dropped 3; count of bases not matched to a gene: 6. There are 14 residues in the CDR3. Germline CDR1 is SQVTM and CDR2 is ANQGSEA. The CDR3 DNA reads as TGCAGCGTTGAGCCCAGGGGGCGTGACTATGGCTACACCTTC. Translation gives CSVEPRGRDYGYTF.

The V and J genes are TRBV19 and TRBJ2-1; a possible D gene is TRBD1 (5 bases). There are 12 residues in the CDR3. Germline CDR1 LNHDA, CDR2 SQIVND (reference sequence). The ends were cut back, 4 bases at V and 7 bases at J, with 8 bases in the middle. The CDR3 sequence: CASSKAGNEQFF. CDR3 coding DNA: TGTGCCAGTAGTAAGGCAGGGAATGAGCAGTTCTTC.

This clone was counted a single time. The V and J genes are TRBV29-1 and TRBJ1-1; 7 bases are shared with TRBD1. Trimming at V came to 4 bases and at J to 1 base, leaving 3 bases not matched to a gene. Germline CDR1 is SQVTM and CDR2 is ANQGSEA. CDR3 length: 13 amino acids. The CDR3 nucleotides read TGCAGCGTTGTTCAGGGGGGGAACACTGAAGCTTTCTTT. Protein product: CSVVQGGNTEAFF.

The chain joins TRBV7-2 to TRBJ1-5; 12 bases match TRBD1. CDR1 and CDR2 (germline): SGHTA, FQGNSA. This CDR3 has 19 residues. Trimming removed 4 bases from V and 3 bases from J; junction bases left unmatched: 13. The CDR3 DNA follows: TGTGCCAGCAGCTCGCGACCCGGGACAGGGGGCGCAGACAATCAGCCCCAGCATTTT. It yields the protein CASSSRPGTGGADNQPQHF.

The V call is TRBV6-6, the J call TRBJ2-2; D gene uncertain. V lost 0 bases, J lost 5 bases, and 4 bases lay in between. CDR3 length: 13 residues. CDR1 is MNHNY and CDR2 is SVGAGI in the germline V gene (reference sequence). CDR3 nucleotides: TGTGCCAGCAGTTACTCGCTAACCGGGGAGCTGTTTTTT. Translation: CASSYSLTGELFF.

This clone appeared once. This rearrangement joins TRBV12-5 to TRBJ1-2, with D possibly TRBD1 on 6 matching bases. Germline V gives CDR1 LGHNT, CDR2 FRNRAP. The CDR3 spans 13 residues. Trimming cost V 7 bases and J 4 bases, with 13 bases left between them. CDR3 sequence (DNA): TGTGCTAGTGTCCTAACAGGGACCTATGGCTACACCTTC. It encodes CASVLTGTYGYTF.

V usage is TRBV11-2 and J usage is TRBJ2-7; a weak D match, TRBD1 (5 bases). The CDR3 covers 16 residues. Germline CDR1 reads SGHAT; CDR2 reads FQNNGV. The V gene lost 1 base and the J gene lost 3 bases, with 16 bases spanning the gap. DNA for the CDR3: TGTGCCAGCAGCTTAGTTGGCAGGGCCGATCTCTACGAGCAGTACTTC. As protein: CASSLVGRADLYEQYF.

The chain combines TRBV5-5 with TRBJ2-5, with D possibly matching TRBD2 (6 bases). V gave up 3 bases and J gave up 0 bases, with 9 bases separating them. Germline CDR1 SGHKS, CDR2 YYEKEE (reference sequence). The CDR3 covers 14 residues. CDR3 nucleotides: TGTGCCAGCAGCTACCTAGCGAACCAAGAGACCCAGTACTTC. This sequence encodes CASSYLANQETQYF.

There are a few counts of this clone. The chain uses TRBV29-1 and TRBJ1-2; unclear D gene. Between the trimmed V and J ends, which lost 8 bases and 2 bases, there was a span of 18 bases. There are 14 residues in the CDR3. Germline CDR1 SQVTM, CDR2 ANQGSEA. CDR3 nucleotide sequence: TGCAGCCTCAAACCTAGGTACCCGAACTATGGCTACACCTTC. This gives the protein CSLKPRYPNYGYTF.

The chain employs TRBV5-1 and TRBJ2-1; TRBD2 might be the D (6 bases). This CDR3 is 15 amino acids long. The germline V gene encodes CDR1 SGHRS and CDR2 YFSETQ. The V end was cut by 2 bases, the J end by 2 bases, with 11 bases between. The DNA for the CDR3 is TGCGCCAGCAGCTTCGGACGGGAGCCCTACAATGAGCAGTTCTTC. Translation: CASSFGREPYNEQFF. Full variable domain (remainder filled in from reference TRBV5-1 and TRBJ2-1): KAGVTQTPRYLIKTRGQQVTLSCSPISGHRSVSWYQQTPGQGLQFLFEYFSETQRNKGNFPGRFSGRQFSNSRSEMNVSTLELGDSALYLCASSFGREPYNEQFFGPGTRLTVL.

The rearrangement uses TRBV5-4 and TRBJ2-3; 15 bases are shared with TRBD2. Trimming cost V 4 bases and J 4 bases; bases outside gene matches: 13. The germline gives CDR1 SGHNT, CDR2 YYREEE (reference sequence). The CDR3 is 19 amino acids. CDR3 coding DNA: TGTGCCAGCAGCGGGACTAGCGGGAGGTCCCGCCTTTCCTCAGATACGCAGTATTTT. Amino acid sequence: CASSGTSGRSRLSSDTQYF. The full variable domain, completed using reference TRBV5-4 and TRBJ2-3, is ETGVTQSPTHLIKTRGQQVTLRCSSQSGHNTVSWYQQALGQGPQFIFQYYREEENGRGNFPPRFSGLQFPNYSSELNVNALELDDSALYLCASSGTSGRSRLSSDTQYFGPGTRLTVL.